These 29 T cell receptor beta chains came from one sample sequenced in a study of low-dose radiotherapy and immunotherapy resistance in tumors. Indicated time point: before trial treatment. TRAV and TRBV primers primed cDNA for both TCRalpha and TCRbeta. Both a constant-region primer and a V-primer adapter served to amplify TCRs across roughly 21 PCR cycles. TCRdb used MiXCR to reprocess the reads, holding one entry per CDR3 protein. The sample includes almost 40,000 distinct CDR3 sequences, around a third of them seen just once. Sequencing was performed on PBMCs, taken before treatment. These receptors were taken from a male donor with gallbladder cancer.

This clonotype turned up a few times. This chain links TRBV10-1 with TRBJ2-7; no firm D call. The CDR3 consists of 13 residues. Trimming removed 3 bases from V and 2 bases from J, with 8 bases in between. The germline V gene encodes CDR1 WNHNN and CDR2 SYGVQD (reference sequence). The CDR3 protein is CASSDRRTYEQYF. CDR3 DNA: TGCGCCAGCAGTGACAGGCGAACCTACGAGCAGTACTTC.

This CDR3 is CASSRGSSYNEQFF. CDR3 sequence (DNA): TGTGCCAGCAGCCGGGGGAGCTCCTACAATGAGCAGTTCTTC. This rearrangement joins TRBV6-5 to TRBJ2-1; D is possibly TRBD2 (6 bases). CDR3 length: 14 residues. The V end was cut by 6 bases, the J end by 0 bases, with 9 bases between. From germline, CDR1 is MNHEY and CDR2 SVGAGI.

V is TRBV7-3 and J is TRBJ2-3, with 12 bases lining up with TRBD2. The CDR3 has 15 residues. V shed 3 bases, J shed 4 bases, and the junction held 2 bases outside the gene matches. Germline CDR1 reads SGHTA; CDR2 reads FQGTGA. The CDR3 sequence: CASSLTSGRSDTQYF. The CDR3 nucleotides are TGTGCCAGCAGCTTGACTAGCGGGAGATCAGATACGCAGTATTTT.

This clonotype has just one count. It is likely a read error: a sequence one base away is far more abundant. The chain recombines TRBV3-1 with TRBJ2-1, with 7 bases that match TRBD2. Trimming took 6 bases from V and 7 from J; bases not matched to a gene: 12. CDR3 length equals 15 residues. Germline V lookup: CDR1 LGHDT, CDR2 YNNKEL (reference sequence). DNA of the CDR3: TGTGCCAGCAGTAAATGCAATGGGGGGGAGAATGAGCAGTTCTTC. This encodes CASSKCNGGENEQFF.

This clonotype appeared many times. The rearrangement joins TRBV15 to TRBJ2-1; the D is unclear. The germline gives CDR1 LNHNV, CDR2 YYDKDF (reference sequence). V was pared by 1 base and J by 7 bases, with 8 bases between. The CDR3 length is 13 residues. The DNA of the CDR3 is TGTGCCACCAGCAGAGGCTACTTGAATGAGCAGTTCTTC. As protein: CATSRGYLNEQFF.

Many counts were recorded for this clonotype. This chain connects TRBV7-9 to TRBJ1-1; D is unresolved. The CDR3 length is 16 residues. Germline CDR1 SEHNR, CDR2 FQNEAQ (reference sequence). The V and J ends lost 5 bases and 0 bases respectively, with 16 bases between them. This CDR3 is CASSRSPGLMNTEAFF. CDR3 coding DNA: TGTGCCAGCAGCCGATCCCCAGGACTTATGAACACTGAAGCTTTCTTT. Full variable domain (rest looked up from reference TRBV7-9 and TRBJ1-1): DTGVSQNPRHKITKRGQNVTFRCDPISEHNRLYWYRQTLGQGPEFLTYFQNEAQLEKSRLLSDRFSAERPKGSFSTLEIQRTEQGDSAMYLCASSRSPGLMNTEAFFGQGTRLTVV.

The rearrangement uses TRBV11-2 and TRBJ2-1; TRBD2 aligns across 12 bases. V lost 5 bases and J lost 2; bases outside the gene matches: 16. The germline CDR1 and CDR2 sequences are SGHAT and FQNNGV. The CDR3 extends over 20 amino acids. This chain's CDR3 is CASSKARTSGTHGAYNEQFF. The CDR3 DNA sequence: TGTGCCAGCAGCAAAGCACGGACTAGCGGGACCCACGGGGCCTACAATGAGCAGTTCTTC.

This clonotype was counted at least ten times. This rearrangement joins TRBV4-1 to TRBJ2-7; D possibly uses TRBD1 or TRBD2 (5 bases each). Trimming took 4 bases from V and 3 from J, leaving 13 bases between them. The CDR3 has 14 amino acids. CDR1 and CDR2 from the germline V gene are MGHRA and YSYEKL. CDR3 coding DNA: TGCGCCAGCAGCCTCGAGGGACCCTTCTACGAGCAGTACTTC. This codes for CASSLEGPFYEQYF.

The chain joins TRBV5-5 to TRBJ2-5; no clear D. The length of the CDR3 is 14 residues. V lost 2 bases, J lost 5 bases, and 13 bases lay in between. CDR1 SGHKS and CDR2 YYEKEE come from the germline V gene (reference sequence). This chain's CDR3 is CASSFAAPRETQYF. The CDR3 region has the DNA TGTGCCAGCAGCTTCGCCGCCCCCCGCGAGACCCAGTACTTC.

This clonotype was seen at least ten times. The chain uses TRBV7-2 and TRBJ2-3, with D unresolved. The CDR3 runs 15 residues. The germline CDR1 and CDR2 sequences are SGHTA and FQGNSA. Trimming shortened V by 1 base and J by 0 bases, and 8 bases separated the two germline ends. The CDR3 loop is CASSLGAVSTDTQYF. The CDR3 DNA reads TGTGCCAGCAGCTTAGGGGCAGTTAGCACAGATACGCAGTATTTT.

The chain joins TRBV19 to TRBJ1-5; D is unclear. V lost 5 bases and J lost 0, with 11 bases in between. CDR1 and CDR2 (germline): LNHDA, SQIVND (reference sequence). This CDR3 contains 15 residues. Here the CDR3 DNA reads TGTGCCAGTAGTCCCCAGTTCTATAGCAATCAGCCCCAGCATTTT. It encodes CASSPQFYSNQPQHF.

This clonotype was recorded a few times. Written as DNA, the CDR3 is TGTGCCAGCAGCCCAGGGGGGAACACTGAAGCTTTCTTT. Residues: CASSPGGNTEAFF. The chain uses TRBV12-3 or TRBV12-4 and TRBJ1-1; 7 bases map to TRBD1. This CDR3 contains 13 residues. J gave up 1 base and V 6 bases, and 2 bases lay outside the gene matches.

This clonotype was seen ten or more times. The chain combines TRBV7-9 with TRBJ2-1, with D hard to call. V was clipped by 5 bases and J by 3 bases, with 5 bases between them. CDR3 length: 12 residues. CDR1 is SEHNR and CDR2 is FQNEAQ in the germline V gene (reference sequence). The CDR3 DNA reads TGTGCCAGCAGCCGAAACTACAATGAGCAGTTCTTC. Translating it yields CASSRNYNEQFF.

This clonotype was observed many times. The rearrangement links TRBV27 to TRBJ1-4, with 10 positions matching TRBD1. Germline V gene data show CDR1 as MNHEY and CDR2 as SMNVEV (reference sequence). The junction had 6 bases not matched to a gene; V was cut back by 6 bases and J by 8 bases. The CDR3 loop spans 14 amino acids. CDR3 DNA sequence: TGTGCCAGCAGGCAGACAGGGGGCGTAGAAAAACTGTTTTTT. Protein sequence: CASRQTGGVEKLFF.

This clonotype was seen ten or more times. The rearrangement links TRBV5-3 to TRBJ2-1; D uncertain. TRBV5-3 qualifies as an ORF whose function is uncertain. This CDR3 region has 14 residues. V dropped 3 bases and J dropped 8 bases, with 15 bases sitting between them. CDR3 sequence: CARSSPAPRDEQFF. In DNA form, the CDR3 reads TGTGCCAGAAGCTCCCCAGCACCGAGAGATGAGCAGTTCTTC.

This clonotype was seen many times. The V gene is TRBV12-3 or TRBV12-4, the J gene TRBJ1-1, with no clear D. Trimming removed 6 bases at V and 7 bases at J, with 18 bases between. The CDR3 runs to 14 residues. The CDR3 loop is CASSLGFGIVEAFF. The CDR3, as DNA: TGTGCCAGCAGCCTAGGGTTTGGAATTGTTGAAGCTTTCTTT.

CDR3 region: CASSKRLASLRGNIQYF. CDR3 DNA sequence: TGTGCCAGCAGCAAGAGACTAGCGTCCCTCCGAGGAAACATTCAGTACTTC. The V and J genes are TRBV7-2 and TRBJ2-4, with 8 nucleotides matching TRBD2. This CDR3 is 17 amino acids long. Germline V gene sequence: CDR1 SGHTA, CDR2 FQGNSA. V lost 5 bases, J lost 6 bases, and 15 bases stayed unmatched.

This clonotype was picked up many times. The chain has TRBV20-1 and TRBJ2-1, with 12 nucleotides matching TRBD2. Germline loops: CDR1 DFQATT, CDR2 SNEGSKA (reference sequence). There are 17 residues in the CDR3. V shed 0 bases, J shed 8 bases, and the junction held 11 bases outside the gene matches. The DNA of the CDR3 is TGCAGTGCTAGAGATTTGTCACTAGCGGGAGGTGCGGATGAGCAGTTCTTC. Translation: CSARDLSLAGGADEQFF.

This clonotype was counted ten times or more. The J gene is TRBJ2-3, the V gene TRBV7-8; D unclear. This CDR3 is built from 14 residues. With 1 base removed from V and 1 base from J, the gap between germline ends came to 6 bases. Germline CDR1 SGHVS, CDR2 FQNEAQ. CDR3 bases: TGTGCCAGCAGCTTAGTAGTCCGCACAGATACGCAGTATTTT. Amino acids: CASSLVVRTDTQYF.

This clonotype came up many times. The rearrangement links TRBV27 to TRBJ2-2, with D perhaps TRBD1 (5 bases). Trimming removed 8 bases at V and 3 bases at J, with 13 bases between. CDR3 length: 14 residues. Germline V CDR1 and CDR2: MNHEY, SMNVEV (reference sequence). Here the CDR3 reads CASRTGTDTGELFF. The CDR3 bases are TGTGCCAGCCGAACAGGCACCGACACCGGGGAGCTGTTTTTT.

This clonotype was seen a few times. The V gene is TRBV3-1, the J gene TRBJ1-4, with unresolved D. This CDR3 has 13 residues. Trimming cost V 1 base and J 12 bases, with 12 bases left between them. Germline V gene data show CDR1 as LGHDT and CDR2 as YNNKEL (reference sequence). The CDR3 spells CASSQGRSVELFF. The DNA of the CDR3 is TGTGCCAGCAGCCAAGGGCGTTCCGTGGAACTGTTTTTT.

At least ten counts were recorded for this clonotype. CDR3 sequence (DNA): TGCGCCAGCAGCCATTATAGTGGCTACACCTTC. Encoded protein: CASSHYSGYTF. J is TRBJ1-2 and V is TRBV4-1; D ambiguous. Germline loops: CDR1 MGHRA, CDR2 YSYEKL. The CDR3 runs 11 residues. V lost 3 bases, J lost 7 bases, and 6 bases lay in between.

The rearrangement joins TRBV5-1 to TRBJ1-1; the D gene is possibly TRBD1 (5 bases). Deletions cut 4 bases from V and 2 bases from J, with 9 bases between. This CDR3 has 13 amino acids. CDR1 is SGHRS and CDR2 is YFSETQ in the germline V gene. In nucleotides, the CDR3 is TGCGCCAGCAGCGTCACAGGAAACACTGAAGCTTTCTTT. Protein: CASSVTGNTEAFF.

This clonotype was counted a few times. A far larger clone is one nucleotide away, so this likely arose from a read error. The CDR3 DNA follows: TGCGCCAGCAGCTTGGGTCCAACTAGCGGGAAGGGCAATGAGCAGTACTTC. Its translation is CASSLGPTSGKGNEQYF. This rearrangement joins TRBV5-1 to TRBJ2-5; 10 positions agree with TRBD2. The junction had 16 bases not matched to a gene; V was cut back by 0 bases and J by 11 bases. Germline V gene sequence: CDR1 SGHRS, CDR2 YFSETQ. The CDR3 runs to 17 residues.

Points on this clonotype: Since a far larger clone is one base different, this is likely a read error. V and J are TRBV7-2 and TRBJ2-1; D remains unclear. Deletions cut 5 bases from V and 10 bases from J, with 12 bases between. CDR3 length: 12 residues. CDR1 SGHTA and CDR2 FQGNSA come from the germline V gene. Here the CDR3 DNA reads TGTGCCAGCAGCCCTTTGGGCGGCGAGCAGTTCTTC. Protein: CASSPLGGEQFF.

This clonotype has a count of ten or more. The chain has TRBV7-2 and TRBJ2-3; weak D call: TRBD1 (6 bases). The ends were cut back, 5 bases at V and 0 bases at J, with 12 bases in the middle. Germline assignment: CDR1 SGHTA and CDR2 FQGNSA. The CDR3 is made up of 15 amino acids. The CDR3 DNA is TGTGCCAGCAGCCCAGACAGGCCTAGCACAGATACGCAGTATTTT. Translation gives CASSPDRPSTDTQYF.

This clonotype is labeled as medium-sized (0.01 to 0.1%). CDR3 sequence (DNA): TGTGCCAGCAGTGCGGGGACAGGGTCCTACAATGAGCAGTTCTTC. It yields the protein CASSAGTGSYNEQFF. The rearrangement joins TRBV28 to TRBJ2-1; 9 bases are shared with TRBD1. Trimming cost V 5 bases and J 1 base; bases outside gene matches: 3. The germline gives CDR1 MDHEN, CDR2 SYDVKM. This CDR3 spans 15 amino acids.

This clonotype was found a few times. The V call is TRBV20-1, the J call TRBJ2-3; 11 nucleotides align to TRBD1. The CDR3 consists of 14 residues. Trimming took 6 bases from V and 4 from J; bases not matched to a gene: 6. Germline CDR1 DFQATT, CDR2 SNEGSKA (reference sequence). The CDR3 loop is CSARGQGGPDTQYF. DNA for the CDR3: TGCAGTGCCAGGGGACAGGGGGGCCCAGATACGCAGTATTTT.

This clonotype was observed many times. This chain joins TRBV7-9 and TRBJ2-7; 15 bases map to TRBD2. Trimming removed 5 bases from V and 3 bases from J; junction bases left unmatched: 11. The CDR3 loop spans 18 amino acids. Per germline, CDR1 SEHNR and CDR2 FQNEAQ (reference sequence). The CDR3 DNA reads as TGTGCCAGCAGCCCGGGCCCGGGACTAGCGGGAGGTTTCTACGAGCAGTACTTC. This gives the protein CASSPGPGLAGGFYEQYF.